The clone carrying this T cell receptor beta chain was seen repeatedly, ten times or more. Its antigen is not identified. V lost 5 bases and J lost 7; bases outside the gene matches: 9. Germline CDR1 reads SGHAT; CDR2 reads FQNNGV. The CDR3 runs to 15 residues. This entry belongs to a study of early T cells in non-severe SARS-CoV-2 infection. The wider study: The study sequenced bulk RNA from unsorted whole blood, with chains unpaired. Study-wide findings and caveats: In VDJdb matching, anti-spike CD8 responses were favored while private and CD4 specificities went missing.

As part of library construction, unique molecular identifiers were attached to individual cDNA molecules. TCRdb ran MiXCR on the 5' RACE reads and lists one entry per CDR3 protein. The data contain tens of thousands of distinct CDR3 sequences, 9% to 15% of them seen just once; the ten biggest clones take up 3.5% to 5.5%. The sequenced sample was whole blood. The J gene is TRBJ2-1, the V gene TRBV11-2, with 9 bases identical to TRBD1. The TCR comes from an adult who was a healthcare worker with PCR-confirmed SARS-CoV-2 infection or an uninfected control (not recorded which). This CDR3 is CASSPPGQGLNEQFF. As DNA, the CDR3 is TGTGCCAGCAGCCCACCGGGACAGGGCTTGAATGAGCAGTTCTTC.